The 4 T cell receptor beta chains given below trace back to one sample, sequenced in a study of human T cells and chemical hapten exposure. Time point defined: patch test 2, 6 weeks after DPC sensitization. Sample treatment: therapeutic diphenylcyclopropenone sensitization with weekly scalp DPC. TCRdb ran MiXCR on the RACE reads and lists one entry per CDR3 protein. The sample contains about 350,000 distinct CDR3 sequences, under 6.5% of which appear only once. The input for sequencing was whole blood, taken in connection with sensitization to the hapten diphenylcyclopropenone (DPC). The receptor set was obtained from a woman between 18 and 29 years old with alopecia areata. Some clones in this sample may be carry-over from other donors' samples.

This clonotype came up many times. The chain uses TRBV5-1 and TRBJ1-3; 8 bases line up with TRBD1. The germline V gene encodes CDR1 SGHRS and CDR2 YFSETQ. V gave up 1 base and J gave up 3 bases; unmatched junction bases: 3. This CDR3 region has 15 residues. The CDR3 is CASSLRTGIGNTIYF. Written as DNA, the CDR3 is TGCGCCAGCAGCTTGAGGACAGGGATTGGAAACACCATATATTTT. Drawing the rest from reference TRBV5-1 and TRBJ1-3, the complete variable domain is KAGVTQTPRYLIKTRGQQVTLSCSPISGHRSVSWYQQTPGQGLQFLFEYFSETQRNKGNFPGRFSGRQFSNSRSEMNVSTLELGDSALYLCASSLRTGIGNTIYFGEGSWLTVV.

The J gene is TRBJ2-7, the V gene TRBV7-9; weak D call: TRBD1 (5 bases). This CDR3 has 13 residues. Between the trimmed V and J ends, which lost 5 bases and 6 bases, there was a span of 14 bases. In germline, CDR1 is SEHNR, CDR2 FQNEAQ (reference sequence). In DNA, the CDR3 is TGTGCCAGCAGCCCTCAGGGTGACGGCGAGCAGTACTTC. Protein: CASSPQGDGEQYF.

The chain joins TRBV12-3 or TRBV12-4 to TRBJ2-3; no definite D call. The CDR3 consists of 13 residues. Trimming shortened V by 10 bases and J by 0 bases, and 11 bases separated the two germline ends. The CDR3 protein is CATEPYSTDTQYF. CDR3 bases: TGTGCCACCGAACCCTATAGCACAGATACGCAGTATTTT.

This clonotype was detected only a few times. V and J are TRBV5-1 and TRBJ2-6; no clear D. There are 16 residues in the CDR3. V was pared by 7 bases and J by 0 bases, with 14 bases between. Germline V CDR1 and CDR2: SGHRS, YFSETQ. CDR3 residues: CASATHKSSGANVLTF. In nucleotides, the CDR3 is TGCGCCAGCGCGACACATAAGAGCTCTGGGGCCAACGTCCTGACTTTC.